A single sample is the source of the 6 T cell receptor beta chains below, sequenced in a study of T cells in Graves' hyperthyroidism and ophthalmopathy. There were TCR beta CDR3 regions amplified from RNA transcripts. Initially, a first-round RT-PCR of the TCR CDR3 employed the HTBI primer set. MiXCR, run by TCRdb on the multiplex PCR reads, gives a single entry per CDR3 protein. The sample consists of almost 600,000 distinct CDR3 sequences, 46% of them appearing once. Sequenced: peripheral blood or thyroid tissue (not recorded which). Every receptor here comes from a woman younger than 30 with Graves' hyperthyroidism.

This clonotype occurred many times. The chain couples TRBV20-1 to TRBJ1-2, with 7 nucleotides matching TRBD1. Germline V gives CDR1 DFQATT, CDR2 SNEGSKA (reference sequence). The CDR3 is 12 residues long. The junction had 1 base not matched to a gene; V was cut back by 4 bases and J by 2 bases. The CDR3 region is CSATGQNYGYTF. The CDR3 DNA reads as TGCAGTGCTACGGGACAGAACTATGGCTACACCTTC.

There are many counts of this clonotype. The V gene is TRBV10-3, the J gene TRBJ2-7, with 11 bases aligning to TRBD1. The V segment lost 6 bases and the J segment 0 bases; nucleotides outside the gene matches: 1. This CDR3 is built from 14 residues. Germline lookup yields CDR1 ENHRY and CDR2 SYGVKD. The CDR3: CAIRGTGGSYEQYF. Written as DNA, the CDR3 is TGTGCCATCAGGGGGACAGGGGGCTCCTACGAGCAGTACTTC.

This clonotype was observed at least ten times. This CDR3 reads CASSDRGRDEKLFF. In DNA form, the CDR3 reads TGTGCCAGCAGTGACCGGGGGCGTGATGAAAAACTGTTTTTT. The V gene is TRBV2, the J gene TRBJ1-4, with a weak D call TRBD1 (6 bases). The CDR3 covers 14 residues. Trimming stripped 3 bases from V and 6 bases from J, with 11 bases between. Germline loops: CDR1 SNHLY, CDR2 FYNNEI.

In this sample, this clonotype turned up many times. The rearrangement links TRBV7-2 to TRBJ2-5; TRBD2 is a possible D gene (6 bases). The CDR3 has 14 residues. V lost 1 base and J 5 bases, leaving 11 bases between the germline ends. Germline values: CDR1 SGHTA, CDR2 FQGNSA. CDR3 protein: CASSLEFGGETQYF. The CDR3 coding sequence is TGTGCCAGCAGCTTAGAATTTGGGGGGGAGACCCAGTACTTC.

This clonotype was found many times. The DNA for the CDR3 is TGCAGTGGGGCCGGACAGGTAGACTATGGCTACACCTTC. This encodes CSGAGQVDYGYTF. This chain joins TRBV20-1 and TRBJ1-2, with 7 bases that match TRBD1. Germline-derived CDR1 and CDR2 are DFQATT and SNEGSKA (reference sequence). The junction had 8 bases not matched to a gene; V was cut back by 7 bases and J by 3 bases. This CDR3 has 13 residues.

J is TRBJ1-2 and V is TRBV29-1; D possibly corresponds to TRBD1 (6 bases). V lost 8 bases, J lost 4 bases, and 14 bases lay in between. Germline loops: CDR1 SQVTM, CDR2 ANQGSEA. CDR3 length: 12 amino acids. CDR3 loop: CSSLGQFYGYTF. The CDR3 nucleotides read TGCAGCAGCCTAGGACAGTTCTATGGCTACACCTTC.